Presented here are 15 T cell receptor beta chains from one specimen sequenced in a study of T cells in Graves' hyperthyroidism and ophthalmopathy. TCR beta CDR3 regions were amplified from RNA transcripts. First-round RT-PCR of the TCR CDR3 relied on the HTBI primer set. One entry per CDR3 protein, called by TCRdb with MiXCR from the multiplex PCR reads. The sample shows 400,000 to 500,000 distinct CDR3 sequences, roughly an eighth of them seen only once. Sequencing was done on a sample of blood. These TCRs come from a woman aged 18-35 years with Graves' hyperthyroidism.

The V call is TRBV27, the J call TRBJ1-2; weak D call: TRBD1 (5 bases). CDR1 is MNHEY, CDR2 SMNVEV, per germline (reference sequence). CDR3 size: 13 residues. Trimming shortened V by 6 bases and J by 3 bases, and 11 bases separated the two germline ends. The CDR3 sequence: CASRPLGDYGYTF. The CDR3 coding sequence is TGTGCCAGCAGGCCATTGGGGGACTATGGCTACACCTTC.

This clonotype was observed many times. The chain joins TRBV18 to TRBJ2-3, with a possible D match to TRBD1 (5 bases). CDR1 and CDR2 (germline): KGHSH, LQKENI. Trimming removed 3 bases from V and 0 bases from J, with 16 bases in between. This CDR3 spans 17 amino acids. The CDR3 DNA reads as TGTGCCAGCTCACCCTATGACAGCAGAACTAGCACAGATACGCAGTATTTT. It translates to CASSPYDSRTSTDTQYF.

The table lists this clonotype with many counts. This chain joins TRBV19 and TRBJ2-2; no definite D call. Germline V gives CDR1 LNHDA, CDR2 SQIVND (reference sequence). This CDR3 is 17 amino acids long. V lost 4 bases and J 5 bases, leaving 20 bases between the germline ends. The CDR3 region is CASSRTHSLIATGELFF. CDR3 coding DNA: TGTGCCAGTAGTAGAACCCACAGTCTTATTGCGACCGGGGAGCTGTTTTTT.

There are many counts of this clonotype. CDR3 amino acids: CASNVRGQETQYF. DNA of the CDR3: TGTGCCAGCAACGTCAGGGGCCAAGAGACCCAGTACTTC. V and J are TRBV2 and TRBJ2-5, with D perhaps TRBD1 (6 bases). From germline, CDR1 is SNHLY and CDR2 FYNNEI. This CDR3 contains 13 residues. With 7 bases removed from V and 1 base from J, the gap between germline ends came to 10 bases.

This clonotype was counted at least ten times. The rearrangement links TRBV11-2 to TRBJ2-2, with 7 bases identical to TRBD1. J gave up 4 bases and V 4 bases, and 6 bases lay outside the gene matches. The CDR3 has 15 residues. Germline V gene sequence: CDR1 SGHAT, CDR2 FQNNGV. CDR3 sequence (DNA): TGTGCCAGCAGCTCAGGGACAGTCAGCACCGGGGAGCTGTTTTTT. It yields the protein CASSSGTVSTGELFF.

The chain links TRBV11-2 to TRBJ2-2; D is perhaps TRBD1 (5 bases). CDR1 is SGHAT and CDR2 is FQNNGV in the germline V gene. Trimming cost V 4 bases and J 1 base, with 10 bases left between them. The CDR3 extends over 15 amino acids. CDR3 in DNA: TGTGCCAGCAGCTCCCTTGACAGGAACACCGGGGAGCTGTTTTTT. Protein product: CASSSLDRNTGELFF.

This clonotype occurred a few times. The gene calls are TRBV19 and TRBJ2-7, with D possibly matching TRBD1 (6 bases). Germline CDR1 and CDR2: LNHDA and SQIVND (reference sequence). This CDR3 comprises 15 residues. V dropped 6 bases and J dropped 2 bases, with 17 bases sitting between them. Here the CDR3 DNA reads TGTGCCAGTAGCCCCGGACAGCTAACAACCTACGAGCAGTACGTC. Translated: CASSPGQLTTYEQYV.

There are a few counts of this clonotype. The CDR3 protein is CASSLVSFNEQFF. DNA for the CDR3: TGTGCCAGCAGCTTAGTTAGCTTCAATGAGCAGTTCTTC. The chain uses TRBV7-9 and TRBJ2-1; D remains unclear. The CDR3 loop spans 13 amino acids. CDR1 is SEHNR, CDR2 FQNEAQ, per germline (reference sequence). Between the trimmed V and J ends, which lost 1 base and 6 bases, there was a span of 7 bases.

In its sample, this clonotype was seen many times. This sequence joins TRBV24-1 and TRBJ2-1; TRBD1 agrees at 9 bases. V was pared by 4 bases and J by 5 bases, with 8 bases of the junction left unmatched. The CDR3 covers 16 residues. CDR1 KGHDR and CDR2 SFDVKD come from the germline V gene. The CDR3 coding sequence is TGTGCCACCAGTGAACGGGGGACAGGGCCAAACAATGAGCAGTTCTTC. Its translation: CATSERGTGPNNEQFF.

Worth noting for this clonotype: An end of the junction does not agree with germline; a read error may underlie this. This chain joins TRBV24-1 and TRBJ2-7, with TRBD2 matching over 10 bases. The CDR3 loop spans 15 amino acids. Germline V CDR1 and CDR2: KGHDR, SFDVKD. This chain's CDR3 is CAASGEREGIYEQYF. The CDR3, as DNA: TGTGCCGCCAGTGGTGAGCGGGAGGGTATCTACGAGCAGTACTTC.

This rearrangement joins TRBV7-2 to TRBJ2-5, with 8 nucleotides matching TRBD1. Germline V lookup: CDR1 SGHTA, CDR2 FQGNSA. The CDR3 is made up of 15 amino acids. The V gene end was trimmed by 5 bases and the J gene end by 5 bases; junction bases not matched to a gene: 10. CDR3: CASSRAGQGAETQYF. The CDR3 DNA reads as TGTGCCAGCAGCCGTGCGGGGCAGGGGGCTGAGACCCAGTACTTC.

This clonotype was detected ten times or more. The chain links TRBV2 to TRBJ1-5, with D perhaps TRBD1 (5 bases). This CDR3 has 14 amino acids. Germline CDR1 SNHLY, CDR2 FYNNEI. Between the trimmed V and J ends, which lost 4 bases and 3 bases, there was a span of 10 bases. CDR3 amino acids: CASSADTNNQPQHF. CDR3 sequence (DNA): TGTGCCAGCAGTGCGGACACGAACAATCAGCCCCAGCATTTT.

The gene calls are TRBV10-1 and TRBJ1-1; D not certain. The V end lost 2 bases, the J end lost 6 bases, and 16 bases lay between the germline ends. The CDR3 sequence is 15 residues long. Germline CDR1 and CDR2: WNHNN and SYGVQD (reference sequence). The CDR3 loop reads CASSEGLKGQAEAFF. CDR3 DNA: TGCGCCAGCAGTGAGGGATTGAAAGGGCAAGCTGAAGCTTTCTTT.

At least ten counts were recorded for this clonotype. This chain links TRBV28 with TRBJ1-5; D is ambiguous. This CDR3 is built from 14 residues. V shed 5 bases and J shed 2 bases, with 10 bases lying between them. CDR1 is MDHEN and CDR2 is SYDVKM in the germline V gene. The CDR3 loop is CASSKDPRNQPQHF. Here the CDR3 DNA reads TGTGCCAGCAGTAAGGACCCTCGCAATCAGCCCCAGCATTTT.

The rearrangement joins TRBV12-3 or TRBV12-4 to TRBJ2-7, with no clear D. Deletions cut 5 bases from V and 4 bases from J, with 18 bases between. This CDR3 contains 15 residues. The CDR3 spells CASSPSAGVSYEQYF. The CDR3 DNA is TGTGCCAGCAGTCCCTCAGCTGGGGTCTCGTACGAGCAGTACTTC.